Listed below are T cell receptor beta chains from one sample, sequenced in a study of technical replicates of blood from a few donors. Sequencing was performed with immunoSEQ multiplex PCR; in TCRdb, only in-frame clones are kept and a portion is missing. The table records tens of thousands of clones, 85% to 95% of them present only once. Sequencing was performed on PBMCs. These receptor sequences come from a human donor in good health. Some clones in this sample may be carry-over from other donors' samples. Both conserved end residues are part of each CDR3. A D gene is named only where the DNA matches it firmly. Only some rows state a clone size, as once, few, many or a class for expanded clones.

D	V	size	J	DNA	CDR3
.	TRBV19	.	TRBJ2-7	TGTGCCAGTAGCGCCCCCGGACTTACCTACGAGCAGTACTTC	CASSAPGLTYEQYF
TRBD1	TRBV6-1	.	TRBJ1-2	TGTGCCAGCAGTGAACAGACAGGGATCTATGGCTACACCTTC	CASSEQTGIYGYTF
.	TRBV21-1	once	TRBJ1-5	TGTGCCAGCAGCAATAATGGACAGTGGCCCCAGCATTTT	CASSNNGQWPQHF
.	TRBV19	few	TRBJ1-3	TGTGCCAGTAGTATCGGCGGGTTCTCTGGAAACACCATATATTTT	CASSIGGFSGNTIYF
TRBD2	TRBV6-6	.	TRBJ2-1	TGTGCCAGCAGTTACTTAGACGGGGGGGAGTTCTTC	CASSYLDGGEFF
TRBD2	TRBV9	.	TRBJ2-4	TGTGCCAGCAGCGGGTACGGTAGCGGGAGCTCCAAAAACATTCAGTACTTC	CASSGYGSGSSKNIQYF
.	TRBV18	.	TRBJ2-1	TGTGCCAGCTCACCACCGATGGGGGGGCCTCGGTACAATGAGCAGTTCTTC	CASSPPMGGPRYNEQFF
.	TRBV5-4	.	TRBJ2-1	TGTGCCAGCAGCCGCGTAGGGGCCGCCAGCAATGAGCAGTTCTTC	CASSRVGAASNEQFF
TRBD1	TRBV6-5	.	TRBJ2-7	TGTGCCAGCATGCGGACAGGGCCCTACGACGAGCAGTACTTC	CASMRTGPYDEQYF
TRBD2	TRBV7-2	.	TRBJ2-7	TGTGCCAGCAGCCCTTGGGGGGGTCAGGACTACGAGCAGTACTTC	CASSPWGGQDYEQYF
TRBD2	TRBV7-3	.	TRBJ2-3	TGTGCCAGCAGCTTAGGTACTAGCGGGGGGAGCACAGATACGCAGTATTTT	CASSLGTSGGSTDTQYF
TRBD2	TRBV18	.	TRBJ2-2	TGTGCCAGCTCACCACCAGCGGGACGGACCGGGGAGCTGTTTTTT	CASSPPAGRTGELFF
TRBD1	TRBV6-5	.	TRBJ2-1	TGTGCCAGCAGTTACTCGAACAGGGGAAATGAGCAGTTCTTC	CASSYSNRGNEQFF
.	TRBV19	few	TRBJ1-1	TGTGCCAGTTGCAGGGGTAGGAACACTGAAGCTTTCTTT	CASCRGRNTEAFF
.	TRBV7-8	.	TRBJ2-5	TGTGCCAGCAGCCTCGTTGGGGGCAGGAACCAAGAGACCCAGTACTTC	CASSLVGGRNQETQYF
.	TRBV28	.	TRBJ1-5	TGTGCCAGCAGTACCGGGACGTGGGGGGTCGGCAATCAGCCCCAGCATTTT	CASSTGTWGVGNQPQHF
TRBD1	TRBV7-3	.	TRBJ2-4	TGTGCCAGCAGCTTAGGGGGTATGGGGACAGGGAGAAACATTCAGTACTTC	CASSLGGMGTGRNIQYF
.	TRBV7-9	.	TRBJ1-2	TGTGCCAGCAGCTTAGAGGGGTATGGCTACACCTTC	CASSLEGYGYTF
TRBD1	TRBV9	.	TRBJ1-3	TGTGCCAGCAGCGTAGCTTCACAGGGACAGTCTGGAAACACCATATATTTT	CASSVASQGQSGNTIYF
TRBD1	TRBV7-6	.	TRBJ2-7	TGTGCCAGCAGCTTAGTCCCGGGACAGCACTCCTACGAGCAGTACTTC	CASSLVPGQHSYEQYF
TRBD1	TRBV7-6	.	TRBJ2-1	TGTGCCAGCAGCTTAGGGGGGACAGTTTACAATGAGCAGTTCTTC	CASSLGGTVYNEQFF
TRBD2	TRBV29-1	.	TRBJ2-2	TGCAGCGTTGAGTCTAGCGGGAGTACCGGGGAGCTGTTTTTT	CSVESSGSTGELFF
.	TRBV19	.	TRBJ2-5	TGTGCCAGTAGTACCCGGACACTCCAAGAGACCCAGTACTTC	CASSTRTLQETQYF
TRBD2	TRBV4-3	medium-sized	TRBJ2-2	TGCGCCAGCAGCCAATACAGCGGGAGCGCCGGGGAGCTGTTTTTT	CASSQYSGSAGELFF
.	TRBV6-1	.	TRBJ2-7	TGTGCCAGCAAAAATAGCGGCGATTACTACGAGCAGTACTTC	CASKNSGDYYEQYF
TRBD1	TRBV18	.	TRBJ1-2	TGTGCCAGCATTGGACAGGGGGATGGCTACACCTTC	CASIGQGDGYTF
TRBD1	TRBV7-2	once	TRBJ1-5	TGTGCCAGCAGTGGAGACAGGGGCCAGCCCCAGCATTTT	CASSGDRGQPQHF
.	TRBV5-6	.	TRBJ1-5	TGTGCCAGCAGCTTAGGACAGTTTAGCAATCAGCCCCAGCATTTT	CASSLGQFSNQPQHF
.	TRBV10-3	.	TRBJ1-4	TGTGCCATCAGTGAGACGGGAGGGGGAGCAACTAATGAAAAACTGTTTTTT	CAISETGGGATNEKLFF
.	TRBV7-2	.	TRBJ2-5	TGTGCCACCCACGACAGCCAAGAGACCCAGTACTTC	CATHDSQETQYF
TRBD1	TRBV2	.	TRBJ2-3	TGTGCCAGCAGTTCTCCGACAGGGTGGCGCACAGATACGCAGTATTTT	CASSSPTGWRTDTQYF
.	TRBV9	.	TRBJ1-2	TGTGCCAGCAGCGCATCAGGGGACTATGGCTACACCTTC	CASSASGDYGYTF
.	TRBV7-9	.	TRBJ1-1	TGTGCCAGCAGCTCGAGTACGCGACCAGGAGCTTTCTTT	CASSSSTRPGAFF
TRBD1	TRBV7-8	.	TRBJ1-4	TGTGCCAGCAGCTCATGGGACAGGGCTAATGAAAAACTGTTTTTT	CASSSWDRANEKLFF
TRBD1	TRBV5-1	.	TRBJ2-7	TGCGCCAGCAGCACGGGGACAGGGTCGGAAACGCGCGAGCAGTACTTC	CASSTGTGSETREQYF
TRBD2	TRBV28	few	TRBJ2-2	TGTGCCAGCAGTTTGGGCGGGAGGGCCGGGACCGGGGAGCTGTTTTTT	CASSLGGRAGTGELFF
.	TRBV5-1	.	TRBJ1-2	TGCGCCAGCAGCTCCCTCGGGATGAACTATGGCTACACCTTC	CASSSLGMNYGYTF
.	TRBV13	once	TRBJ1-6	TGTGCCAGCAGTACCACAGGGCCCCATTCACCCCTCCACTTT	CASSTTGPHSPLHF
.	TRBV6-5	.	TRBJ2-1	TGTGCCATCGGGCCGGGAAACCTGTACAATGAGCAGTTCTTC	CAIGPGNLYNEQFF
TRBD1	TRBV6-1	.	TRBJ1-5	TGTGCCAGCAGCGGCGCGACAGGGGACTATCAGCCCCAGCATTTT	CASSGATGDYQPQHF
TRBD2	TRBV27	.	TRBJ2-3	TGTGCCAGCAGTTGGACTAGCGGGAGGTCAGATACGCAGTATTTT	CASSWTSGRSDTQYF
TRBD2	TRBV7-2	.	TRBJ2-4	TGTGCCAGCAGCCCCCAAGGCGGGACTAGCGGTTCGGGCATTCAGTACTTC	CASSPQGGTSGSGIQYF
TRBD2	TRBV7-3	.	TRBJ2-3	TGTGCCAGCAGCTTAATGGTCGGGACTAGCGGGAGAGGGGTCGCAGATACGCAGTATTTT	CASSLMVGTSGRGVADTQYF
.	TRBV18	.	TRBJ2-3	TGTGCCAGCACGTCGGACTCCTTCCAGGCAGATACGCAGTATTTT	CASTSDSFQADTQYF
TRBD1	TRBV29-1	once	TRBJ1-1	TGCAGCGTGGAAGGGTGGACAGGTGGTGAAGCTTTCTTT	CSVEGWTGGEAFF
.	TRBV6-1	.	TRBJ2-7	TGTGCCAGCAGGGTGGGAGCAGGAGGATTTTACGAGCAGTACTTC	CASRVGAGGFYEQYF
.	TRBV4-3	.	TRBJ1-1	TGCGCCAGCAGCCAAGAAACCGGAGGCGGTGAAGCTTTCTTT	CASSQETGGGEAFF
.	TRBV27	.	TRBJ1-6	TGTGCCAGCAGTTCGCGACTCCCCGCTTCACCCCTCCACTTT	CASSSRLPASPLHF
TRBD2	TRBV25-1	.	TRBJ2-5	TGTGCCAGCAGTTCTCCTAGCGGGGGGGCGGAGACCCAGTACTTC	CASSSPSGGAETQYF
.	TRBV5-6	.	TRBJ1-6	TGTGCCAGCAGCGCCACTGATCTTAATTCACCCCTCCACTTT	CASSATDLNSPLHF
.	TRBV7-3	.	TRBJ1-1	TGTGCCAGCAGCTTGACCAGCGACACTGAAGCTTTCTTT	CASSLTSDTEAFF
.	TRBV5-1	.	TRBJ2-7	TGCGCCAGCAGCTTGGATCCAGAACCCTACGAGCAGTACTTC	CASSLDPEPYEQYF
.	TRBV30	.	TRBJ2-2	TGTGCCTGGAGTGAGAAGGGGCGAAACACCGGGGAGCTGTTTTTT	CAWSEKGRNTGELFF
.	TRBV5-1	.	TRBJ2-1	TGCGCCAGCAGCTTGGGGCTAGCGAGCGCCAATGAGCAGTTCTTC	CASSLGLASANEQFF
.	TRBV5-4	.	TRBJ1-2	TGTGCCAGCCACCCCGGGGGGGGGATAGGCTATGGCTACACCTTC	CASHPGGGIGYGYTF
TRBD2	TRBV7-9	.	TRBJ2-1	TGTGCCAGCAGCCCAGTGGCTAGCGGGAGAAACTACAATGAGCAGTTCTTC	CASSPVASGRNYNEQFF
.	TRBV5-1	.	TRBJ1-2	TGCGCCAGCAGCTTGGAGGCAGGGGAAACTTATGGCTACACCTTC	CASSLEAGETYGYTF
TRBD1	TRBV29-1	.	TRBJ2-7	TGCAGCGTTGACCCCCAGGGGGCGGGCGAGCAGTACTTC	CSVDPQGAGEQYF